The 27 T cell receptor beta chains below were found in one sample sequenced in a study of T cell responses to AZD1222 COVID-19 vaccine. Sequencing used immunoSEQ multiplex PCR; TCRdb keeps in-frame clones, though not all of them. The sample records roughly 150,000 clones, roughly 80% being singletons. The sequencing here drew on peripheral blood, taken on day 0 of AZD1222 vaccination. All receptors derive from an adult in good health.

This chain uses TRBV5-4 with TRBJ2-5; D call uncertain. The germline V gene encodes CDR1 SGHNT and CDR2 YYREEE (reference sequence). Trimming stripped 4 bases from V and 1 base from J, with 14 bases between. This CDR3 is built from 15 residues. The CDR3 DNA reads as TGTGCCAGCAGCCGGGCCCCTGCAGGCCAAGAGACCCAGTACTTC. Its protein product is CASSRAPAGQETQYF.

The rearrangement uses TRBV5-1 and TRBJ2-1; the D is unclear. This CDR3 region has 11 residues. Looked up from germline, CDR1 is SGHRS and CDR2 is YFSETQ. V was cut by 1 base and J by 9 bases, with 5 bases left in between. As DNA, the CDR3 is TGCGCCAGCAGCTTGAAGAGTGAGCAGTTCTTC. Amino acid sequence: CASSLKSEQFF.

The chain couples TRBV28 to TRBJ1-5; maybe TRBD1 (6 bases). Germline V CDR1 and CDR2: MDHEN, SYDVKM. The CDR3 is 17 amino acids. V gave up 4 bases and J gave up 6 bases, with 22 bases separating them. In nucleotides, the CDR3 is TGTGCCAGCAGTTCCCCGGGCCCTACTATAGGGGGTCAGCCCCAGCATTTT. Its translation is CASSSPGPTIGGQPQHF.

The chain has TRBV5-1 and TRBJ2-5; a possible D gene is TRBD2 (5 bases). The CDR3 is 14 amino acids. Trimming removed 4 bases at V and 5 bases at J, with 15 bases between. Germline values: CDR1 SGHRS, CDR2 YFSETQ. The CDR3 region has the DNA TGCGCCAGCAGCCCGGACGGGGTCGGGGAGACCCAGTACTTC. Its translation: CASSPDGVGETQYF.

This clone was counted between two and nine times. This chain uses TRBV5-1 with TRBJ2-3; 8 positions agree with TRBD2. The germline CDR1 and CDR2 sequences are SGHRS and YFSETQ. After removal of 3 bases from V and 0 bases from J, the junction contained 3 bases not matched to a gene. The CDR3 has 15 residues. The CDR3, as DNA: TGCGCCAGCAGCTCAGCGGGGGCTAGCACAGATACGCAGTATTTT. This gives the protein CASSSAGASTDTQYF.

The chain combines TRBV28 with TRBJ2-2; no clear D. Germline V CDR1 and CDR2: MDHEN, SYDVKM. V was cut by 6 bases and J by 0 bases, with 8 bases left in between. This CDR3 has 14 residues. CDR3 sequence (DNA): TGTGCCAGCAGCCCGGCCGCGAACACCGGGGAGCTGTTTTTT. This translates into CASSPAANTGELFF.

This chain links TRBV5-1 with TRBJ1-1, with D possibly being TRBD1 (5 bases). The ends were cut back, 4 bases at V and 1 base at J, with 17 bases in the middle. Per germline, CDR1 SGHRS and CDR2 YFSETQ. The CDR3 runs to 16 residues. Written as DNA, the CDR3 is TGCGCCAGCAGCCCATATATGCAGGGCGGGAACACTGAAGCTTTCTTT. Its protein is CASSPYMQGGNTEAFF.

CDR3 loop: CASSQTIKGRGSYEQYF. CDR3 nucleotides: TGCGCCAGCAGTCAAACGATTAAGGGGAGAGGGTCCTACGAGCAGTACTTC. The rearrangement uses TRBV23-1 and TRBJ2-7; D could derive from TRBD1 or TRBD2 (5 bases each). TRBV23-1 is placed among ORFs of uncertain function. The CDR3 length is 17 residues. The ends were cut back, 2 bases at V and 1 base at J, with 18 bases in the middle.

V usage is TRBV5-5 and J usage is TRBJ2-3; TRBD2 is a possible D gene (5 bases). The CDR3 totals 15 residues. The V gene lost 0 bases and the J gene lost 2 bases, with 10 bases spanning the gap. The germline V gene has CDR1 SGHKS and CDR2 YYEKEE (reference sequence). DNA of the CDR3: TGTGCCAGCAGCTTGGTCCTCGGGGACACAGATACGCAGTATTTT. Translation: CASSLVLGDTDTQYF.

This chain connects TRBV11-2 to TRBJ1-3; D is uncertain. V lost 0 bases and J 4 bases, leaving 13 bases between the germline ends. This CDR3 comprises 16 residues. Germline assignment: CDR1 SGHAT and CDR2 FQNNGV. The CDR3 reads CASSLDRADGGNTIYF. CDR3 in DNA: TGTGCCAGCAGCTTAGATCGAGCGGACGGGGGAAACACCATATATTTT.

This clone was observed a handful of times. The rearrangement joins TRBV2 to TRBJ2-6; tentatively, D is TRBD1 (6 bases). The germline V gene has CDR1 SNHLY and CDR2 FYNNEI. V was cut by 8 bases and J by 1 base, with 9 bases left in between. CDR3 length: 14 amino acids. The CDR3 region has the DNA TGTGCCAGCCAGGGGTCTTCTGGGGCCAACGTCCTGACTTTC. Its translation: CASQGSSGANVLTF.

The J gene is TRBJ1-3, the V gene TRBV7-9; D is ambiguous. Germline CDR1 SEHNR, CDR2 FQNEAQ (reference sequence). This CDR3 is 13 amino acids long. Trimming pared 1 base from V and 4 bases from J, leaving 5 bases between. The DNA of the CDR3 is TGTGCCAGCAGCTTAGGGCAGGGAAACACCATATATTTT. Its translation: CASSLGQGNTIYF.

V gene TRBV19 combines with J gene TRBJ1-5; D is unresolved. The germline V gene has CDR1 LNHDA and CDR2 SQIVND (reference sequence). The CDR3 length is 15 residues. Trimming left V 7 bases short and J 1 base short, with 14 bases between. DNA for the CDR3: TGTGCCAGTACCTCGGCCGGCGGAAGCAATCAGCCCCAGCATTTT. Protein sequence: CASTSAGGSNQPQHF.

The chain is built from TRBV25-1 and TRBJ2-2; tentative D call: TRBD1 (6 bases). The CDR3 sequence is 16 residues long. Trimming pared 4 bases from V and 1 base from J, leaving 13 bases between. Germline lookup yields CDR1 MGHDK and CDR2 SYGVNS. This CDR3 is CASSGGTGMNTGELFF. The DNA of the CDR3 is TGTGCCAGCAGTGGAGGAACAGGGATGAACACCGGGGAGCTGTTTTTT.

This sequence joins TRBV3-1 (or the pseudogene TRBV3-2) and TRBJ2-2; D is ambiguous. The CDR3 runs to 14 residues. V dropped 7 bases and J dropped 6 bases, with 15 bases sitting between them. Germline-derived CDR1 and CDR2 are LGHDT and YNNKEL (reference sequence). The CDR3 sequence is CASKAPRPAGELFF. Here the CDR3 DNA reads TGTGCCAGCAAGGCCCCCCGGCCCGCCGGGGAGCTGTTTTTT.

V and J are TRBV28 and TRBJ1-1; D not certain. The CDR3 has 11 amino acids. Germline assignment: CDR1 MDHEN and CDR2 SYDVKM. V was trimmed by 8 bases and J by 5 bases, leaving 9 bases between them. As DNA, the CDR3 is TGTGCCAGCTCCATGGGGACTGAAGCTTTCTTT. Amino acids: CASSMGTEAFF.

This sequence joins TRBV28 and TRBJ1-2, with TRBD1 as a possible D gene (5 bases). The V end lost 2 bases, the J end lost 5 bases, and 18 bases lay between the germline ends. Germline CDR1 MDHEN, CDR2 SYDVKM. The CDR3 consists of 16 residues. The CDR3 DNA is TGTGCCAGCAGTTTACCGTTCTGGACACAAGGATATGGCTACACCTTC. It encodes CASSLPFWTQGYGYTF.

The J gene is TRBJ2-7, the V gene TRBV7-2; D ambiguous. This CDR3 has 13 amino acids. V was trimmed by 5 bases and J by 2 bases, leaving 10 bases between them. CDR1 is SGHTA and CDR2 is FQGNSA in the germline V gene. CDR3 protein: CASSPPGPYEQYF. For the CDR3, the DNA is TGTGCCAGCAGCCCCCCAGGACCCTACGAGCAGTACTTC.

The chain employs TRBV27 and TRBJ1-6, with D hard to call. This CDR3 has 17 residues. The V gene's germline CDR1 is MNHEY and CDR2 SMNVEV (reference sequence). V lost 0 bases and J lost 3, with 12 bases in between. The CDR3 sequence is CASSLSVRLGYNSPLHF. CDR3 nucleotides: TGTGCCAGCAGTTTATCGGTACGGTTAGGCTATAATTCACCCCTCCACTTT.

The chain recombines TRBV28 with TRBJ1-1; the D gene is possibly TRBD1 (5 bases). V lost 2 bases and J 8 bases, leaving 18 bases between the germline ends. The CDR3 loop spans 15 amino acids. Germline CDR1 reads MDHEN; CDR2 reads SYDVKM. CDR3 sequence (DNA): TGTGCCAGCAGTTTAGCTAGGGCAGGGAGTTCCGAAGCTTTCTTT. Translated, it gives CASSLARAGSSEAFF.

In the case of this clone: This sample also contains other DNA sequences that code for the same CDR3. The chain couples TRBV6-5 to TRBJ1-3; the D gene is possibly TRBD1 (5 bases). V was cut by 0 bases and J by 4 bases, with 10 bases left in between. Germline CDR1 reads MNHEY; CDR2 reads SVGAGI. The CDR3 has 15 residues. CDR3 DNA sequence: TGTGCCAGCAGTTACTCCGCAGGGTCGGGAAACACCATATATTTT. It translates to CASSYSAGSGNTIYF.

This clone was counted between two and nine times. The genes are TRBV11-2 and TRBJ2-4; 7 positions match TRBD1. The CDR3 sequence is 17 residues long. V dropped 5 bases and J dropped 1; count of bases not matched to a gene: 11. Germline-derived CDR1 and CDR2 are SGHAT and FQNNGV. The DNA of the CDR3 is TGTGCCAGCAGCCCTTTAAGGGGGCAAGGGGCCAAAAACATTCAGTACTTC. Translated, it gives CASSPLRGQGAKNIQYF.

This clone was seen only once. CDR3 nucleotides: TGTGCCAGCAGACGCCTAACCGGGGAGCTGTTTTTT. It is translated as CASRRLTGELFF. The gene calls are TRBV6-5 and TRBJ2-2; no firm D call. Germline CDR1 MNHEY, CDR2 SVGAGI. This CDR3 region has 12 residues. Between the trimmed V and J ends, which lost 6 bases and 5 bases, there was a span of 7 bases.

The J gene is TRBJ2-7, the V gene TRBV5-1, with a weak D call TRBD2 (5 bases). V lost 4 bases and J lost 0, with 17 bases in between. Germline V lookup: CDR1 SGHRS, CDR2 YFSETQ. The CDR3 runs to 16 residues. CDR3 loop: CASSPRGRGGSYEQYF. CDR3 nucleotide sequence: TGCGCCAGCAGCCCCCGGGGTCGGGGTGGCTCCTACGAGCAGTACTTC.

V gene TRBV2 combines with J gene TRBJ1-1, with 7 bases lining up with TRBD1. The V gene's germline CDR1 is SNHLY and CDR2 FYNNEI. J was trimmed by 0 bases and V by 8 bases; bases with no gene match: 9. This CDR3 has 15 amino acids. CDR3 DNA sequence: TGTGCCAGCTCGTACCAGGGGGTCTTGAACACTGAAGCTTTCTTT. Residues: CASSYQGVLNTEAFF.

The chain recombines TRBV5-6 with TRBJ1-6; TRBD1 might be the D (6 bases). Germline V gene sequence: CDR1 SGHDT, CDR2 YYEEEE. Trimming shortened V by 2 bases and J by 6 bases, and 12 bases separated the two germline ends. The CDR3 runs to 15 residues. The CDR3 is CASSFGGGFNSPLHF. CDR3 DNA: TGTGCCAGCAGCTTTGGCGGGGGCTTTAATTCACCCCTCCACTTT. Full variable domain (remainder filled in from reference TRBV5-6 and TRBJ1-6): DAGVTQSPTHLIKTRGQQVTLRCSPKSGHDTVSWYQQALGQGPQFIFQYYEEEERQRGNFPDRFSGHQFPNYSSELNVNALLLGDSALYLCASSFGGGFNSPLHFGNGTRLTVT.

The chain joins TRBV6-1 to TRBJ1-2; D call uncertain. The V and J ends lost 3 bases and 2 bases respectively, with 13 bases between them. The CDR3 is 15 residues long. CDR1 and CDR2 (germline): MNHNS, SASEGT. The CDR3: CASSDNGRPNYGYTF. Written as DNA, the CDR3 is TGTGCCAGCAGTGATAACGGACGACCAAACTATGGCTACACCTTC.